Listed here is a single T cell receptor beta chain. This clonotype was observed at least ten times. Its antigen is not yet known. No quality values exist for individual bases; no much larger clone is one base distant. Looking up the germline V gene yields CDR1 MDHEN and CDR2 SYDVKM. V was cut back by 3 bases and J by 0 bases, leaving a gap of 9 bases between them. The CDR3 starts with the cysteine, ends with the phenylalanine, and has 16 residues. The kept DNA is CDR3 alone, 48 bases in frame from the first base. This entry is derived from a study of blood T cells in healthy people across ages (dated by TCRdb to the mid-2010s). Concerning the study at large: Template switching captured roughly one uniquely barcoded TCR beta cDNA molecule per two T cells in model experiments. Age-related changes in TCR beta repertoire diversity were measured in the study by deep sequencing normalized with unique cDNA molecular identifiers. The donors were split into four age groups: young (average 16 years), middle-aged (around 40), aged (approximately 60) and long-lived (about 74). Using the same blood draw, the study looked at two additional independent replicas of 1 million unique cDNA reads for two donors, one aged 18 to 30 and the other aged 80 or older. Here is what the overall study found, with its caveats: Estimates of total diversity from one million sequenced T cells were regarded as lower bounds and underestimates. There was a strong correlation between observed TCR beta diversity and the percentage of naive T cells measured by flow cytometry. Because donor CMV infection status was unknown, age-related changes in expanded clonotypes were potentially confounded. Compared with the aged group, the long-lived group had more naive CD4+ T cells, fewer expanded clones and increased TCR diversity, suggesting age selection. Observed TCR beta diversity per million T cells fell roughly linearly with age, and a significant reduction was already apparent by age about 43. Conclusive comparison of naive and antigen-experienced compartments was prevented by the profiling of bulk unsorted PBMCs.

The library came from 5' RACE. Reads for this sample came from an Illumina HiSeq 2500. A second PCR of roughly 6 to 11 cycles was run with a J-beta primer mix and a sample-barcoded 5' primer. A unique molecular identifier was introduced onto each TCR beta cDNA molecule by a template-switch 5' adaptor carrying 12 random nucleotides. Each sample yielded at least 2.5 million CDR3-containing paired-end reads. First-strand cDNA was synthesized from all RNA with the Mint cDNA synthesis kit, primed by a TRBC-specific oligonucleotide. Following uracil-DNA glycosylase treatment, a first 18-cycle PCR with universal primers M1SS and BC2_uni_R was performed on all cDNA. Per the authors' processing: Each sample was normalized by randomly selecting 1 million high-quality reads, each carrying a distinct molecular identifier. Instead of being binned into consensus sequences, reads that shared molecular identifiers were thrown out. MiTCR, set to a Q25 quality threshold and the strictest error-elimination algorithm, was used for CDR3 identification, clonotype clustering and error correction. A nonparametric unseen species model using Euler transformation provided a lower-bound estimate of total TCR beta diversity. TCRdb redid the processing of the public reads, applying fastp at Q25 and MiXCR, and retained in-frame beta chains. CDR3 protein duplicates are merged, each entry listing the most common genes and DNA. These V and J calls originate from TCRdb's pipeline instead of the authors' own analysis. This sample gives approximately 960,000 distinct CDR3 sequences in total; about 28% of them show up just once. Together, the top ten hold 9.5% to 13% of the sample.

The donors were under 40 Caucasian individuals from Russia, aged roughly 6 to 100 years, who were systemically healthy. Around 10 milliliters of peripheral blood were drawn from each donor into EDTA-treated Vacutainer tubes. Ficoll-Paque density-gradient centrifugation was used to isolate PBMCs, with at least 6.5 million per sample. Total RNA was extracted from PBMCs with Trizol reagent, with at least 5 micrograms obtained per sample. For every donor, an aliquot of PBMCs went through flow cytometry to measure the percentages of naive CD45RAhigh/CD27high T cells. The same specimen was also included in a second study, on T cells of mothers and their children. That second report states: Nine systemically healthy Caucasian individuals served as donors, namely three mothers together with their six children. cDNA synthesis used all of the extracted RNA, with approximately 1.4 ug of RNA in each 15 ul reaction. Sample barcodes and 2-4 random nucleotides were added via the M1S primer in the second PCR. Over 8 million TCR beta CDR3 reads were obtained for each mother, and millions of reads were obtained for each child. Thymic selection shapes the output of TCR recombination in a similar way in related and unrelated pairs, and inherited differences have a minor effect. Normalized repertoire overlap in related mother-child pairs was always slightly higher than in unrelated mother-child pairs, but the difference was never significant. No persistent microchimeric T cell clones were found, with a detection sensitivity of approximately 100 clones per million clonotypes. To look for features that set related mother-child pairs apart from unrelated individuals, the researchers ran deep NGS to compare the TCR beta repertoires of mothers and children. On average, the children were about 10 +/- 4 years old, while the mothers were around 40 +/- 4 years old. After adapter ligation with NEBNext reagents, the libraries were sequenced on Illumina HiSeq 2000 with 100+100 nt paired-end reads. Mother and child libraries were prepared a month apart and sequenced in separate runs to prevent cross-contamination. Between roughly 450,000 and 2,200,000 distinct TCR beta clonotypes were identified per donor. Naive TCR beta clonotypes were estimated from low-frequency clonotypes matched to each donor's FACS-determined naive share, without sorting.

The chain is encoded by TRBV28 joined to TRBJ2-6; confidence is insufficient to name the D gene. The sequence derives from a woman aged 40 to 50 in good health. Sequencing used blood. The CDR3 region: CASSFLDSSGANVLTF. The base sequence is TGTGCCAGCAGTTTCTTAGACTCCTCTGGGGCCAACGTCCTGACTTTC.